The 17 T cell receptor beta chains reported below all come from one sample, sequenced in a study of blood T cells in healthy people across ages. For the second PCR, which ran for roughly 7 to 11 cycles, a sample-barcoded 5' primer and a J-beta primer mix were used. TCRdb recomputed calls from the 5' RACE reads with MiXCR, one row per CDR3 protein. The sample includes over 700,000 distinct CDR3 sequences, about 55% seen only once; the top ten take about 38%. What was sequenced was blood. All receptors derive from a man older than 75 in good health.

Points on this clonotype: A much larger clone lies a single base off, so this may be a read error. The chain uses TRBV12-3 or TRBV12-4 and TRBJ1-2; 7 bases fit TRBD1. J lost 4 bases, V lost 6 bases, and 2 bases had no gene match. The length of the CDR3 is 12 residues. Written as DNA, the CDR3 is TGTGCCAGCAGGACAGGGTTCTATGGCTACACCTTC. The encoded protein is CASRTGFYGYTF.

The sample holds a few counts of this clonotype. DNA of the CDR3: TGTGCCAGCAGCCAAGGGGTCCCGGTCACAGATACGCAGTATTTT. It translates to CASSQGVPVTDTQYF. The rearrangement uses TRBV3-1 and TRBJ2-3, with D unclear. The germline V gene has CDR1 LGHDT and CDR2 YNNKEL (reference sequence). V was pared by 1 base and J by 2 bases, with 10 bases between. The CDR3 extends over 15 amino acids.

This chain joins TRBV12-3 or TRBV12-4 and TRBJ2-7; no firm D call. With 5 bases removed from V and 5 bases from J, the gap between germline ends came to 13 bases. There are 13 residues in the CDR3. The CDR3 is CASSPAPEHEQYF. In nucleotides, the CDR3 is TGTGCCAGCAGTCCCGCCCCGGAGCACGAGCAGTACTTC.

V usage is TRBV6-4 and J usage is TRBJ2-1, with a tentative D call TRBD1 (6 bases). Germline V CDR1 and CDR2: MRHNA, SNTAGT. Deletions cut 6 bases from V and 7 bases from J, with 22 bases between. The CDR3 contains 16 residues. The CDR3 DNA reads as TGTGCCAGCAGGGCCTCGCGCAGGGGTCCACCAAATGAGCAGTTCTTC. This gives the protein CASRASRRGPPNEQFF.

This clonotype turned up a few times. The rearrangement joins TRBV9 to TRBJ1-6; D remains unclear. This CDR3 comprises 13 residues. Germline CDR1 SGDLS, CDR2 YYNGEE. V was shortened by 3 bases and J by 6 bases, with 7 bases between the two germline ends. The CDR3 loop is CASSGLFNSPLHF. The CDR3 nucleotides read TGTGCCAGCAGCGGACTTTTTAATTCACCCCTCCACTTT.

The CDR3 reads CASSLFRSLYNEQFF. The DNA of the CDR3 is TGTGCCAGCAGTTTGTTCCGGTCGCTTTACAATGAGCAGTTCTTC. The V call is TRBV27, the J call TRBJ2-1, with D unresolved. Trimming removed 3 bases from V and 4 bases from J, with 13 bases in between. The CDR3 totals 15 residues. Germline lookup yields CDR1 MNHEY and CDR2 SMNVEV (reference sequence).

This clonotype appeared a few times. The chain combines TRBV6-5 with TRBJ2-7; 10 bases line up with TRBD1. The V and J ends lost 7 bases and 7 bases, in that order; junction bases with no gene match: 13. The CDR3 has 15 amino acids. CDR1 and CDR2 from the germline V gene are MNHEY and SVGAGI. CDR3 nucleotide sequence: TGTGCCAGCACCGCTAAGACAGGGGGCTTGGGGGAGCAGTACTTC. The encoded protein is CASTAKTGGLGEQYF.

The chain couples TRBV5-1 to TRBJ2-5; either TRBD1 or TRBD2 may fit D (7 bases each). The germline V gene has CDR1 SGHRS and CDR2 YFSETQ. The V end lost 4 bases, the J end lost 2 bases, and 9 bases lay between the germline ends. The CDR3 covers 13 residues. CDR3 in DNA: TGCGCCAGCAGCCAGGGGGGGCAAGAGACCCAGTACTTC. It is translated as CASSQGGQETQYF.

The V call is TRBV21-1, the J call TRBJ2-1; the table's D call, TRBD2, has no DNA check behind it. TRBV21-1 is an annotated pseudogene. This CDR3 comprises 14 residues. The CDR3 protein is CASSLGEGGGEQFF. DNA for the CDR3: TGTGCCAGCAGTTTGGGGGAGGGCGGTGGTGAGCAGTTCTTC.

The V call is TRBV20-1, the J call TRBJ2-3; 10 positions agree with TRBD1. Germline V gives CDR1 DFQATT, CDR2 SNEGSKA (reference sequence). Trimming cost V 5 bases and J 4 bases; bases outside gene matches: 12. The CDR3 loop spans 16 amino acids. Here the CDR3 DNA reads TGCAGTGCTCGAGTAGGGGACAGGGGCATCGCAGATACGCAGTATTTT. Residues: CSARVGDRGIADTQYF.

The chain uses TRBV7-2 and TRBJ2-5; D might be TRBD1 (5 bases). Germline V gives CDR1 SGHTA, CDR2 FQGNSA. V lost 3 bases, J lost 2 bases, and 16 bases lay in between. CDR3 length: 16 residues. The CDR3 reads CASSFQGPPTQETQYF. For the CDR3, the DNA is TGTGCCAGCAGCTTCCAGGGTCCTCCAACACAAGAGACCCAGTACTTC.

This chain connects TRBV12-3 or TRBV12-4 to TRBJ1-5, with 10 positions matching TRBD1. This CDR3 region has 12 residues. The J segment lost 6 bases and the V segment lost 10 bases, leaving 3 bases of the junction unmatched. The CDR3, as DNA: TGTGCCACCGGACAGGGGGGTCAGCCCCAGCATTTT. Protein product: CATGQGGQPQHF.

This CDR3 reads CASSQPPTESSYNEQFF. CDR3 nucleotides: TGCGCCAGCAGCCAACCCCCAACGGAGAGCTCCTACAATGAGCAGTTCTTC. V is TRBV4-1 and J is TRBJ2-1, with unresolved D. The CDR3 has 17 amino acids. V was pared by 2 bases and J by 0 bases, with 14 bases between. Per germline, CDR1 MGHRA and CDR2 YSYEKL.

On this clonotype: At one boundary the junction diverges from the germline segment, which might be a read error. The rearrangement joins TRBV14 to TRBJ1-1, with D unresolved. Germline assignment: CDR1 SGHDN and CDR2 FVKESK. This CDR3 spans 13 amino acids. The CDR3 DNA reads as TGTGCCGGCAGCCAATTAAGGAACACTGAAGCTTTCTTT. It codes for CAGSQLRNTEAFF.

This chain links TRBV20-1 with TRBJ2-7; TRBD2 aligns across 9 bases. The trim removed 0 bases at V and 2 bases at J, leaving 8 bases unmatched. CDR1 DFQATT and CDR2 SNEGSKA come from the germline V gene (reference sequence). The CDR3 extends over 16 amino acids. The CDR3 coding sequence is TGCAGTGCTAGAGAAGTGGGACTAGCAGCTACCTACGAGCAGTACTTC. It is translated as CSAREVGLAATYEQYF.

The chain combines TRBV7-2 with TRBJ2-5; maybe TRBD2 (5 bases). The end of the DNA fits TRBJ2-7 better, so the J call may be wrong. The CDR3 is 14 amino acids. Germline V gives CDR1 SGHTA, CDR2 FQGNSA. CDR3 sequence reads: CASSYPGNHYEQYF. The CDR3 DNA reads TGTGCCAGCAGCTACCCCGGGAACCACTACGAGCAGTACTTC.

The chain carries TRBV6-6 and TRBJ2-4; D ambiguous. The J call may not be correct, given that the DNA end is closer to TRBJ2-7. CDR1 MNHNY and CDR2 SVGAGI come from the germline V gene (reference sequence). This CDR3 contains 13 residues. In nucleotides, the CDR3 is TGTGCCAGCAGTAGACCCGCTCCCCCCGAGCAGTACTTC. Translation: CASSRPAPPEQYF.